This T cell receptor beta chain was sequenced during a study of cytomegalovirus exposure and HLA in healthy donors. PCR primers comprised 60 Vbeta and 13 Jbeta primers. The table came from immunoSEQ multiplex PCR; TCRdb's copy has only in-frame clones and leaves some out. Altogether approximately 110,000 clones are present, around 67% being singletons, with the ten largest covering about 4.3%. This CDR3 is 15 amino acids long. The germline V gene has CDR1 MNHEY and CDR2 SMNVEV (reference sequence). V was clipped by 5 bases and J by 4 bases; unmatched bases: 7. The clonotype was recovered from a man between 60 and 75 years old in good health and CMV-seropositive. V gene TRBV27 combines with J gene TRBJ1-4, with 7 bases lining up with TRBD1. The source material was PBMCs. The CDR3, as DNA: TGTGCCAGCAGTCAGACAGGGTACGGTAATGAAAAACTGTTTTTT. This encodes CASSQTGYGNEKLFF.